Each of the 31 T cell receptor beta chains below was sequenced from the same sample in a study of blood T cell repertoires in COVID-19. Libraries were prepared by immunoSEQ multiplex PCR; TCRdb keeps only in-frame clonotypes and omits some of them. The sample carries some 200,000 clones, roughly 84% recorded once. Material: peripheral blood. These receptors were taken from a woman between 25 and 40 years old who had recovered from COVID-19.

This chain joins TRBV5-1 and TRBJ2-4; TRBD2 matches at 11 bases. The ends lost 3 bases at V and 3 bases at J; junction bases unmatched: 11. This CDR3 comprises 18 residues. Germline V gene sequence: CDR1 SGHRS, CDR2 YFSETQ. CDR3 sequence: CASSSSLAGVNVKNIQYF. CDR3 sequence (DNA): TGCGCCAGCAGCTCCTCACTAGCGGGAGTGAATGTCAAAAACATTCAGTACTTC.

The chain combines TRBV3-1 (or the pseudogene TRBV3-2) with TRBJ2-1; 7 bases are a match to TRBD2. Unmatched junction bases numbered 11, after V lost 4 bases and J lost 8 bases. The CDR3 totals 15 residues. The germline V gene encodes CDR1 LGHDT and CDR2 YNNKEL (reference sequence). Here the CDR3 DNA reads TGTGCCAGCAGCCGTCGGGGGAGGGCCGAAGATGAGCAGTTCTTC. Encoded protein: CASSRRGRAEDEQFF.

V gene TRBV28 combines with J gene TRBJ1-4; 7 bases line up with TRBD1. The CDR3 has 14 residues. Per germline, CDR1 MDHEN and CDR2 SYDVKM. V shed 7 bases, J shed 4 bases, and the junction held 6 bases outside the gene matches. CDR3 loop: CASKSGTVNEKLFF. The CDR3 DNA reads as TGTGCCAGCAAATCCGGGACAGTTAATGAAAAACTGTTTTTT. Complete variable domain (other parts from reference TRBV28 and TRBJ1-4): DVKVTQSSRYLVKRTGEKVFLECVQDMDHENMFWYRQDPGLGLRLIYFSYDVKMKEKGDIPEGYSVSREKKERFSLILESASTNQTSMYLCASKSGTVNEKLFFGSGTQLSVL.

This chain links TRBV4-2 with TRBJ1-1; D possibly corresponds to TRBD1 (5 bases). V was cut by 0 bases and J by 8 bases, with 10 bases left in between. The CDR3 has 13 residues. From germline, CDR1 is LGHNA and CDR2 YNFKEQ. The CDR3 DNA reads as TGTGCCAGCAGCCAAGATAGGGGAAGCGAAGCTTTCTTT. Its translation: CASSQDRGSEAFF.

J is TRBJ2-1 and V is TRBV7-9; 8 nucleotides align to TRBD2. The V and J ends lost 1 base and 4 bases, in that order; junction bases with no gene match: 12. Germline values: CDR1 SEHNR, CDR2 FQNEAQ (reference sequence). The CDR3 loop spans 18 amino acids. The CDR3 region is CASSLGVGSGSRYNEQFF. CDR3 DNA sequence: TGTGCCAGCAGCTTAGGGGTTGGGAGCGGGAGTAGGTACAATGAGCAGTTCTTC.

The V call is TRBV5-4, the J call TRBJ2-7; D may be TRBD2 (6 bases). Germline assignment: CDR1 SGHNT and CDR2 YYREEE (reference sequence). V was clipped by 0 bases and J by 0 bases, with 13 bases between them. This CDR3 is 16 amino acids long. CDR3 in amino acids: CASSLVGEADSYEQYF. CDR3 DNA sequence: TGTGCCAGCAGCTTGGTGGGGGAGGCTGACTCCTACGAGCAGTACTTC.

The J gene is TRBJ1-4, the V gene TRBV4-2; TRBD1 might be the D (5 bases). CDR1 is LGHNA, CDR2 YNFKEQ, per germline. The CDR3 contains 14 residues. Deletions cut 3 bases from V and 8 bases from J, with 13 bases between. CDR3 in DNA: TGTGCCAGCAGCCATCCGCAGGGAGGCGAAAAACTGTTTTTT. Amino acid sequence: CASSHPQGGEKLFF.

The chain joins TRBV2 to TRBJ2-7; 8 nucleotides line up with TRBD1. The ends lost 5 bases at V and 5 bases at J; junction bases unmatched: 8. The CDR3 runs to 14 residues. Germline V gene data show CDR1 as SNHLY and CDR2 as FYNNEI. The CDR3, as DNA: TGTGCCAGCAGTCCACGACAGGGGCACCACGAGCAGTACTTC. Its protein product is CASSPRQGHHEQYF.

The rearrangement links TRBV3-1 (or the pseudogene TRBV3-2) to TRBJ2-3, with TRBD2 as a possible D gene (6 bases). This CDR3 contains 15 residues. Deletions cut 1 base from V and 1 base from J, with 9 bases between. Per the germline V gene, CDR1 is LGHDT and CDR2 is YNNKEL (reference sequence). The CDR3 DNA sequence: TGTGCCAGCAGCCAAGGGAGGAGGGGCACAGATACGCAGTATTTT. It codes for CASSQGRRGTDTQYF.

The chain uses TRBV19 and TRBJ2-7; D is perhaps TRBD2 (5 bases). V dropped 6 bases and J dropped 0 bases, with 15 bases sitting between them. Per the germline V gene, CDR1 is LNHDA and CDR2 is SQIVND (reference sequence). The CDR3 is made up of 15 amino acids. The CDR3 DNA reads TGTGCCAGTAGCCCCCGGCCCGGGGACTCCTACGAGCAGTACTTC. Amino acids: CASSPRPGDSYEQYF.

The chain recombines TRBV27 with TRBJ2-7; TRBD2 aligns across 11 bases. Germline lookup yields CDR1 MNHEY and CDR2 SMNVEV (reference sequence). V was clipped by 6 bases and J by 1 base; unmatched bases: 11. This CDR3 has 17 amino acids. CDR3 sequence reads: CASSSGLAGISSYEQYF. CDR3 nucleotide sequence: TGTGCCAGCAGCTCTGGACTAGCGGGCATCTCTTCCTACGAGCAGTACTTC.

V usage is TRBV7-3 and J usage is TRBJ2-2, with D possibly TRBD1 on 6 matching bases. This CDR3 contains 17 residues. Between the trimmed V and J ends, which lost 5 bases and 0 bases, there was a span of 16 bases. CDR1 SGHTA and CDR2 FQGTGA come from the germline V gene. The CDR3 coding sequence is TGTGCCAGCAGCCCGAACAGGGACGGAGCGAACACCGGGGAGCTGTTTTTT. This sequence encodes CASSPNRDGANTGELFF.

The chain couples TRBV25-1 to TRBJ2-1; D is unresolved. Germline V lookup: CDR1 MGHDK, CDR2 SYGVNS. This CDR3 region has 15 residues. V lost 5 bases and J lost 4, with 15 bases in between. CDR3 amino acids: CASSPRYAEYNEQFF. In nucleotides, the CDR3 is TGTGCCAGCAGTCCCCGGTACGCGGAGTACAATGAGCAGTTCTTC.

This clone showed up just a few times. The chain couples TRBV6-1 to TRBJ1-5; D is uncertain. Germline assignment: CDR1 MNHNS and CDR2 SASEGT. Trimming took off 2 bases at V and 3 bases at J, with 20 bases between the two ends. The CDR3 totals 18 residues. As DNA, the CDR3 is TGTGCCAGCAGTGAAATTAGGTGGACTGGACTTTTCAATCAGCCCCAGCATTTT. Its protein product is CASSEIRWTGLFNQPQHF.

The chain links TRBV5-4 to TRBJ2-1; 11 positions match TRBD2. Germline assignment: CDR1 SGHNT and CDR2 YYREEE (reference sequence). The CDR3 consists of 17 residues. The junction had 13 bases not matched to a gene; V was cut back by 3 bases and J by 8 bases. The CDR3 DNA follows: TGTGCCAGCAGCTCCAAACAACTAGCGGGAGCCCCCTATGAGCAGTTCTTC. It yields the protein CASSSKQLAGAPYEQFF.

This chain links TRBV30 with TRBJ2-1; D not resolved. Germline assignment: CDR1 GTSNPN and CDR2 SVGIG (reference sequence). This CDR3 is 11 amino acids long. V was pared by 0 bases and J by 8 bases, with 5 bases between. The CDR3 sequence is CAWSVAYEQFF. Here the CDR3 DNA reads TGTGCCTGGAGTGTAGCGTATGAGCAGTTCTTC.

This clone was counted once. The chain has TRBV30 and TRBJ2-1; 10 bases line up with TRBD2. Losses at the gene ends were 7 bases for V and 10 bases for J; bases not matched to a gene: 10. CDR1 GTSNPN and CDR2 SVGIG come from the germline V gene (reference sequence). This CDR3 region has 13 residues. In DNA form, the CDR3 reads TGTGCCTCTTCTAGCGGGAGTCCCCCAGAGCAGTTCTTC. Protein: CASSSGSPPEQFF.

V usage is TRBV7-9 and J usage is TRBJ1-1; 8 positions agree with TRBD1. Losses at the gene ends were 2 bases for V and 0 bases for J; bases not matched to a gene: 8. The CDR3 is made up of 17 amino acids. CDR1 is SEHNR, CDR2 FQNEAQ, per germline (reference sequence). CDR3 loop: CASSLIRGQEMNTEAFF. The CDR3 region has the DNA TGTGCCAGCAGCTTAATCAGGGGGCAAGAAATGAACACTGAAGCTTTCTTT.

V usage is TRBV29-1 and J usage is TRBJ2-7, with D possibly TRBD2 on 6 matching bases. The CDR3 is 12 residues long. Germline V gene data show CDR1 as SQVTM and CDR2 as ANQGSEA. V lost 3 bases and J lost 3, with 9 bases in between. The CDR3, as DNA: TGCAGCGTTGAGGAGGGAGGCTACGAGCAGTACTTC. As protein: CSVEEGGYEQYF.

CDR3 loop: CAWGADREFPKPQHF. In DNA form, the CDR3 reads TGTGCCTGGGGGGCGGACAGAGAATTTCCGAAGCCCCAGCATTTT. J is TRBJ1-5 and V is TRBV30; D is perhaps TRBD1 (6 bases). The CDR3 runs to 15 residues. The V gene's germline CDR1 is GTSNPN and CDR2 SVGIG (reference sequence). Trimming took off 5 bases at V and 8 bases at J, with 22 bases between the two ends.

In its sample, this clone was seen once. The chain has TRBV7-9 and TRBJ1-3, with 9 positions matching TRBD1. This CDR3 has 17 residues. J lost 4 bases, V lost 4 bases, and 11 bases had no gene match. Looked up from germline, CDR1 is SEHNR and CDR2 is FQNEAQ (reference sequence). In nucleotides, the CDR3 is TGTGCCAGCAGCTCCGGGGGGTACAGGGGGCGAGGAAACACCATATATTTT. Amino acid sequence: CASSSGGYRGRGNTIYF. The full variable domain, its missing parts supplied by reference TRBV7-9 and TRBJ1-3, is DTGVSQNPRHKITKRGQNVTFRCDPISEHNRLYWYRQTLGQGPEFLTYFQNEAQLEKSRLLSDRFSAERPKGSFSTLEIQRTEQGDSAMYLCASSSGGYRGRGNTIYFGEGSWLTVV.

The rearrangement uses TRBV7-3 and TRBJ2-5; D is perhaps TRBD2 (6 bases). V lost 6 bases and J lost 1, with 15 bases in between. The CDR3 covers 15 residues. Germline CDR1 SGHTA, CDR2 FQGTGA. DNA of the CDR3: TGTGCCAGCAGACCCGGGACTGCCGCCCAAGAGACCCAGTACTTC. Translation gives CASRPGTAAQETQYF.

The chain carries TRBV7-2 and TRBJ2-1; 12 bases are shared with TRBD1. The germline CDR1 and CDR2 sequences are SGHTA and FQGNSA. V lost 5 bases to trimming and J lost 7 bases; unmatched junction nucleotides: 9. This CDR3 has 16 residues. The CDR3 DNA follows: TGTGCCAGCAGCGCACCGGGACAGGGGGCGGGGAATGAGCAGTTCTTC. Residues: CASSAPGQGAGNEQFF.

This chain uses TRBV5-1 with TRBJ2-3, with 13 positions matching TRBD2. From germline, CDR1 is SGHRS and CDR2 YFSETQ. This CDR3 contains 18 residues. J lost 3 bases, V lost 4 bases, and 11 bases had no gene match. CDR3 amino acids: CASSLGLAGVRVTDTQYF. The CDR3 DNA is TGCGCCAGCAGCCTCGGACTAGCGGGAGTAAGGGTGACAGATACGCAGTATTTT.

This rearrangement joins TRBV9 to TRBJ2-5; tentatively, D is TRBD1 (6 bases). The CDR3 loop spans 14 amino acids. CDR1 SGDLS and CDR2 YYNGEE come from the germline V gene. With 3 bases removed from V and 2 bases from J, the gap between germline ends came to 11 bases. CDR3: CASSAGDIQETQYF. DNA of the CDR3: TGTGCCAGCAGCGCTGGGGACATTCAAGAGACCCAGTACTTC.

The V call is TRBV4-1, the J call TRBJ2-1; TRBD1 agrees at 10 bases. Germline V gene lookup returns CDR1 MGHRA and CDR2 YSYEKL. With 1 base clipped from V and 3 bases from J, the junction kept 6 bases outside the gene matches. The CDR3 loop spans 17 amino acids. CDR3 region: CASSQVVGQGFYNEQFF. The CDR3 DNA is TGCGCCAGCAGCCAAGTGGTGGGACAGGGGTTCTACAATGAGCAGTTCTTC.

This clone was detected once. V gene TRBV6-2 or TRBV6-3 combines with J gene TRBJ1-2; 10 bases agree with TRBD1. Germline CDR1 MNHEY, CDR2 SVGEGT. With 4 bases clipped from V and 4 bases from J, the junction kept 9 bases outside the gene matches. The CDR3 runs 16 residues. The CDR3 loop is CASSCTRDRGFYGYTF. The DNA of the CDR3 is TGTGCCAGCAGTTGTACCCGGGACAGGGGCTTCTATGGCTACACCTTC.

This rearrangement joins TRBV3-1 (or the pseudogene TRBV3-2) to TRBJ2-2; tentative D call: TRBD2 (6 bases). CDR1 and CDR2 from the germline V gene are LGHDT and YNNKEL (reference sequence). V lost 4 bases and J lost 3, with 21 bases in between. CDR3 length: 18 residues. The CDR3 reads CASSPPLALAADTGELFF. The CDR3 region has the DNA TGTGCCAGCAGCCCCCCGCTAGCGCTCGCCGCCGACACCGGGGAGCTGTTTTTT.

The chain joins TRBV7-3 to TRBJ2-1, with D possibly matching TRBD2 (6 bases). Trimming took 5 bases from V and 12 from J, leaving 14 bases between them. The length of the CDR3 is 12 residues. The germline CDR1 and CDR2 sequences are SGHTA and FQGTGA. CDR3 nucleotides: TGTGCCAGCAGCGAACCCCGGGACTCGCAGTTCTTC. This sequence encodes CASSEPRDSQFF. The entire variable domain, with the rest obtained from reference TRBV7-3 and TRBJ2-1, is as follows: GAGVSQTPSNKVTEKGKYVELRCDPISGHTALYWYRQSLGQGPEFLIYFQGTGAADDSGLPNDRFFAVRPEGSVSTLKIQRTERGDSAVYLCASSEPRDSQFFGPGTRLTVL.

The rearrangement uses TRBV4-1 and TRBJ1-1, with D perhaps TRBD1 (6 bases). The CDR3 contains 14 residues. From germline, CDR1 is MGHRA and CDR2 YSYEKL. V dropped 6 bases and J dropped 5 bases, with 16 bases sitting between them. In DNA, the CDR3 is TGCGCCAGCAGATACCAGGGGTTTGGGACTGAAGCTTTCTTT. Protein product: CASRYQGFGTEAFF.

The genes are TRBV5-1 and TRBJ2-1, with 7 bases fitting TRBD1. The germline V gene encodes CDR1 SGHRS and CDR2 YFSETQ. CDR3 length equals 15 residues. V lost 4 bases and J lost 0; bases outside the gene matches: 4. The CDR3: CASSGGQTSYNEQFF. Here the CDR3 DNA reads TGCGCCAGCAGCGGGGGACAGACCTCCTACAATGAGCAGTTCTTC.